The next 15 T cell receptor beta chains were all read from a single sample in a study of cytomegalovirus exposure and HLA in healthy donors. This table comes from immunoSEQ multiplex PCR, and its TCRdb copy is limited to in-frame clones, with some not included. Counted here are fewer than 300,000 clones, roughly 90% occurring once; the ten biggest clones make up about 0.99%. Sequencing was performed on PBMCs. These receptors all come from a woman aged 18-35 years in good health and CMV-seronegative.

This chain links TRBV2 with TRBJ2-7, with a tentative D call TRBD2 (6 bases). The V gene's germline CDR1 is SNHLY and CDR2 FYNNEI. The ends were cut back, 7 bases at V and 5 bases at J, with 15 bases in the middle. There are 13 residues in the CDR3. Here the CDR3 reads CASISRRGHEQYF. The CDR3 DNA sequence: TGTGCCAGCATTTCGCGGAGGGGCCACGAGCAGTACTTC.

V usage is TRBV10-2 and J usage is TRBJ1-2; D gene uncertain. The CDR3 extends over 13 amino acids. Germline values: CDR1 WSHSY, CDR2 SAAADI. Trimming left V 0 bases short and J 3 bases short, with 5 bases between. The CDR3 sequence is CASSESDYYGYTF. CDR3 nucleotide sequence: TGCGCCAGCAGTGAGTCAGACTACTATGGCTACACCTTC.

The J gene is TRBJ2-5, the V gene TRBV28; TRBD2 matches at 7 bases. Germline lookup yields CDR1 MDHEN and CDR2 SYDVKM. The length of the CDR3 is 17 residues. The J segment lost 2 bases and the V segment lost 1 base, leaving 10 bases of the junction unmatched. The CDR3 DNA reads TGTGCCAGCAGTTTATCGGGAGGCAGGGAGTTACAAGAGACCCAGTACTTC. It is translated as CASSLSGGRELQETQYF.

This sequence joins TRBV9 and TRBJ2-5; 10 bases map to TRBD1. The J segment lost 5 bases and the V segment lost 4 bases, leaving 5 bases of the junction unmatched. CDR1 is SGDLS and CDR2 is YYNGEE in the germline V gene. CDR3 length equals 14 residues. The CDR3: CASSPRTGGETQYF. CDR3 DNA: TGTGCCAGCAGCCCTCGGACAGGGGGGGAGACCCAGTACTTC.

The rearrangement uses TRBV6-6 and TRBJ1-5, with 9 bases fitting TRBD1. The germline V gene encodes CDR1 MNHNY and CDR2 SVGAGI (reference sequence). CDR3 length: 13 amino acids. With 6 bases clipped from V and 9 bases from J, the junction kept 6 bases outside the gene matches. The CDR3 protein is CASRGQGDGPQHF. Here the CDR3 DNA reads TGTGCCAGCAGGGGACAGGGCGATGGGCCCCAGCATTTT.

The chain links TRBV6-1 to TRBJ2-2, with D possibly matching TRBD2 (5 bases). The CDR3 length is 15 residues. V dropped 2 bases and J dropped 2 bases, with 9 bases sitting between them. Germline loops: CDR1 MNHNS, CDR2 SASEGT. The CDR3 reads CASSEPGFNTGELFF. As DNA, the CDR3 is TGTGCCAGCAGTGAACCGGGGTTTAACACCGGGGAGCTGTTTTTT.

The chain combines TRBV7-2 with TRBJ1-2, with D perhaps TRBD1 (5 bases). The CDR3 totals 13 residues. Germline V gene data show CDR1 as SGHTA and CDR2 as FQGNSA. Trimming left V 1 base short and J 2 bases short, with 5 bases between. The CDR3 protein is CASSLGQNYGYTF. The CDR3 bases are TGTGCCAGCAGCTTAGGACAGAACTATGGCTACACCTTC. The full variable domain, completed using reference TRBV7-2 and TRBJ1-2, is GAGVSQSPSNKVTEKGKDVELRCDPISGHTALYWYRQSLGQGLEFLIYFQGNSAPDKSGLPSDRFSAERTGGSVSTLTIQRTQQEDSAVYLCASSLGQNYGYTFGSGTRLTVV.

The chain uses TRBV21-1 and TRBJ1-4. TRBV21-1 is noted as a pseudogene. The CDR3 runs to 14 residues. CDR3 sequence reads: CGVLGSKRDEKLFF. Here the CDR3 DNA reads TGTGGGGTTCTGGGGAGTAAACGGGATGAAAAACTGTTTTTT.

This rearrangement joins TRBV7-8 to TRBJ2-1; 7 bases match TRBD2. V shed 8 bases, J shed 7 bases, and the junction held 8 bases outside the gene matches. Germline-derived CDR1 and CDR2 are SGHVS and FQNEAQ. The CDR3 extends over 13 amino acids. CDR3 in amino acids: CASGQGGPNEQFF. CDR3 in DNA: TGTGCCAGCGGGCAGGGAGGGCCTAATGAGCAGTTCTTC.

This clone was detected once. The V gene is TRBV12-5, the J gene TRBJ2-6, with 11 nucleotides matching TRBD1. This CDR3 has 15 amino acids. Trimming removed 6 bases from V and 4 bases from J; junction bases left unmatched: 2. Germline V gene lookup returns CDR1 LGHNT and CDR2 FRNRAP. The CDR3 reads CASGDRGLGANVLTF. The CDR3 DNA follows: TGTGCTAGTGGGGACAGGGGGCTCGGGGCCAACGTCCTGACTTTC.

J is TRBJ1-4 and V is TRBV25-1; D ambiguous. The germline V and J ends were trimmed by 1 base and 7 bases, with 13 bases remaining between them. The CDR3 has 15 residues. From germline, CDR1 is MGHDK and CDR2 SYGVNS. This chain's CDR3 is CASSEFGDPGEKLFF. The CDR3, as DNA: TGTGCCAGCAGTGAATTCGGAGATCCGGGTGAAAAACTGTTTTTT.

The gene calls are TRBV7-8 and TRBJ1-4; D gene uncertain. The V gene lost 1 base and the J gene lost 11 bases, with 11 bases spanning the gap. The CDR3 runs to 13 residues. Per the germline V gene, CDR1 is SGHVS and CDR2 is FQNEAQ. CDR3 nucleotide sequence: TGTGCCAGCAGCTTAGGCCAGGCAGAGAAACTGTTTTTT. Amino acids: CASSLGQAEKLFF. Drawing the rest from reference TRBV7-8 and TRBJ1-4, the complete variable domain is GAGVSQSPRYKVAKRGQDVALRCDPISGHVSLFWYQQALGQGPEFLTYFQNEAQLDKSGLPSDRFFAERPEGSVSTLKIQRTQQEDSAVYLCASSLGQAEKLFFGSGTQLSVL.

This clone turned up a few times. This chain connects TRBV27 to TRBJ1-2, with 7 bases matching TRBD1. From germline, CDR1 is MNHEY and CDR2 SMNVEV (reference sequence). This CDR3 region has 15 residues. J was trimmed by 3 bases and V by 5 bases; bases with no gene match: 9. This CDR3 reads CASSPGQATYYGYTF. In nucleotides, the CDR3 is TGTGCCAGCAGTCCAGGACAGGCCACTTACTATGGCTACACCTTC.

Ten or more counts support this clone. J is TRBJ2-2 and V is TRBV5-1; D not resolved. Germline V gene data show CDR1 as SGHRS and CDR2 as YFSETQ. There are 15 residues in the CDR3. V lost 4 bases and J lost 0, with 10 bases in between. The DNA of the CDR3 is TGCGCCAGCAGCACCGACTGGACGAACACCGGGGAGCTGTTTTTT. Translated, it gives CASSTDWTNTGELFF.

In its sample, this clone was seen once. Here the CDR3 reads CSARGSHGYTF. CDR3 DNA sequence: TGCAGTGCTAGGGGCTCTCATGGCTACACCTTC. V usage is TRBV20-1 and J usage is TRBJ1-2; no reliable D call. Trimming left V 3 bases short and J 6 bases short, with 8 bases between. The CDR3 length is 11 residues. Germline V gene sequence: CDR1 DFQATT, CDR2 SNEGSKA (reference sequence).